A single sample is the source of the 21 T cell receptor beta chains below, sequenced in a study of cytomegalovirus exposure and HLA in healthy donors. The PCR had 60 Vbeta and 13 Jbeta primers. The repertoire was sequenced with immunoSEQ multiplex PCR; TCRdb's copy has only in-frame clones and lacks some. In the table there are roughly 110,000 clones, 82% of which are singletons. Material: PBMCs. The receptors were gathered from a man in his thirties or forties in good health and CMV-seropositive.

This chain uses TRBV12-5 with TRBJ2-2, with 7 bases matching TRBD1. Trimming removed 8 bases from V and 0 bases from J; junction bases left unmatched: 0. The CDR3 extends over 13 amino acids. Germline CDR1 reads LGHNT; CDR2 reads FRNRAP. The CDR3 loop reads CASQGANTGELFF. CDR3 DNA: TGTGCTAGTCAGGGGGCGAACACCGGGGAGCTGTTTTTT.

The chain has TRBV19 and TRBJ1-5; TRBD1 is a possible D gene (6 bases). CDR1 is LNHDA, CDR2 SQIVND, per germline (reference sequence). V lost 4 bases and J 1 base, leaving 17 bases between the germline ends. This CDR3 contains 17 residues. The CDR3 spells CASSTAAGTRSNQPQHF. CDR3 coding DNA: TGTGCCAGTAGTACTGCAGCCGGGACAAGAAGCAATCAGCCCCAGCATTTT. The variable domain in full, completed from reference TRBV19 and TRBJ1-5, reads DGGITQSPKYLFRKEGQNVTLSCEQNLNHDAMYWYRQDPGQGLRLIYYSQIVNDFQKGDIAEGYSVSREKKESFPLTVTSAQKNPTAFYLCASSTAAGTRSNQPQHFGDGTRLSIL.

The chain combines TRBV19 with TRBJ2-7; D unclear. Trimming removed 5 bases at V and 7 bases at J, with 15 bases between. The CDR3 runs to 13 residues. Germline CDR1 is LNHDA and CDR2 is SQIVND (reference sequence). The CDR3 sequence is CASSFGVSREQYF. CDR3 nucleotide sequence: TGTGCCAGTAGTTTCGGAGTTTCGCGTGAGCAGTACTTC. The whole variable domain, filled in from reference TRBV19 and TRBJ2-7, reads DGGITQSPKYLFRKEGQNVTLSCEQNLNHDAMYWYRQDPGQGLRLIYYSQIVNDFQKGDIAEGYSVSREKKESFPLTVTSAQKNPTAFYLCASSFGVSREQYFGPGTRLTVT.

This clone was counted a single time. The CDR3 DNA is TGTGCCAGCAGCTTAGAACCCAGGGTCTCTGGAAACACCATATATTTT. It is translated as CASSLEPRVSGNTIYF. This chain uses TRBV7-6 with TRBJ1-3; D possibly corresponds to TRBD1 (5 bases). Germline-derived CDR1 and CDR2 are SGHVS and FNYEAQ. Trimming removed 1 base at V and 0 bases at J, with 10 bases between. CDR3 size: 16 residues.

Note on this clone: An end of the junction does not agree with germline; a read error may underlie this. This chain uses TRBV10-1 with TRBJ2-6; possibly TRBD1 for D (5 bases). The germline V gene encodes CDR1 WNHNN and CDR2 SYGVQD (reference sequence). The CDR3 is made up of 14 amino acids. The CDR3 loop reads CASSSASGANGLTF. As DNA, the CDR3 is TGCGCCAGCAGTTCGGCCTCTGGGGCCAACGGCCTGACTTTC.

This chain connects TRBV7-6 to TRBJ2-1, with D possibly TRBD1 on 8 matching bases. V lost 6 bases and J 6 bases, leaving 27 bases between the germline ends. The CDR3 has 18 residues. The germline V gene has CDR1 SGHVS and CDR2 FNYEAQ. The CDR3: CASRSLEGGGRGRNEQFF. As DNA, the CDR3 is TGTGCCAGCAGGTCGCTAGAAGGCGGGGGCAGGGGGCGCAATGAGCAGTTCTTC.

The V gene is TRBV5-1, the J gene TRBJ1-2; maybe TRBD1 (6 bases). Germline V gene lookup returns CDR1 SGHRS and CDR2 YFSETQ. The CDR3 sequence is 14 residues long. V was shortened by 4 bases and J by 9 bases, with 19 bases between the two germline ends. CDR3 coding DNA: TGCGCCAGCAGCCCACCGGGGGGGGCCCGGAGCTACACCTTC. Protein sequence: CASSPPGGARSYTF.

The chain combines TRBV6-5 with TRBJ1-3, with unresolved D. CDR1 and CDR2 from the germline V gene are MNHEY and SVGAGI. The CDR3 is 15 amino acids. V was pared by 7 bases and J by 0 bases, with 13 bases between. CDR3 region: CASNGPPSSGNTIYF. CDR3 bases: TGTGCCAGCAATGGGCCGCCGAGCTCTGGAAACACCATATATTTT.

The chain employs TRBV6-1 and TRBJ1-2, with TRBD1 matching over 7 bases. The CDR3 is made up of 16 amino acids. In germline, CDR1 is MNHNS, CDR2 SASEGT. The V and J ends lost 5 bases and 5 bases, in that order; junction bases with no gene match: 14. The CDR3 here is CASSQGQDPFPYGYTF. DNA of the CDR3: TGTGCCAGCAGTCAAGGACAGGATCCATTTCCATATGGCTACACCTTC.

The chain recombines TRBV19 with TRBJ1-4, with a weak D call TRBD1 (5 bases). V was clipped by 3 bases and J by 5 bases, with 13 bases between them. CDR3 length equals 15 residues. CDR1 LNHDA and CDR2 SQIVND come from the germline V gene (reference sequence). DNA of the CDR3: TGTGCCAGTAGTATTCTCGGGCCAGGGAATGAAAAACTGTTTTTT. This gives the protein CASSILGPGNEKLFF.

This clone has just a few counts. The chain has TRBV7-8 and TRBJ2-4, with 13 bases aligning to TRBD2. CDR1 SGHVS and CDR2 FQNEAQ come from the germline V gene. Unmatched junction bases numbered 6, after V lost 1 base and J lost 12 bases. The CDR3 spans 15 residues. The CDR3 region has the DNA TGTGCCAGCAGCTTAGGGACTAGCGGGGGTACCAGTCAGTACTTC. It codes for CASSLGTSGGTSQYF.

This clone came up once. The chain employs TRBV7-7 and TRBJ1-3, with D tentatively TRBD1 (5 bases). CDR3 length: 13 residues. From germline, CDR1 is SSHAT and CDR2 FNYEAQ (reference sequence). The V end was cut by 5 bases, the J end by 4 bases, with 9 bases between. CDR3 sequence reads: CASSRGGGNTIYF. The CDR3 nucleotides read TGTGCCAGCAGCAGGGGAGGAGGAAACACCATATATTTT. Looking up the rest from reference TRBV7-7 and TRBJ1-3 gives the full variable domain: GAGVSQSPRYKVTKRGQDVTLRCDPISSHATLYWYQQALGQGPEFLTYFNYEAQPDKSGLPSDRFSAERPEGSISTLTIQRTEQRDSAMYRCASSRGGGNTIYFGEGSWLTVV.

The CDR3 reads CASSGLAGNNEQFF. CDR3 bases: TGTGCCAGCAGTGGTCTAGCGGGGAATAATGAGCAGTTCTTC. The chain joins TRBV6-4 to TRBJ2-1; 9 bases fit TRBD2. Germline values: CDR1 MRHNA, CDR2 SNTAGT. This CDR3 has 14 residues. Trimming cost V 4 bases and J 7 bases; bases outside gene matches: 5.

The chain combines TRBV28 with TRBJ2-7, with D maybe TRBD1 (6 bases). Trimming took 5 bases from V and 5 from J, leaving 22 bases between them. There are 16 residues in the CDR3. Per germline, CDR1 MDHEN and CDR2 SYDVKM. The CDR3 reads CASSPDDGQGHNEQYF. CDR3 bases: TGTGCCAGCAGTCCCGACGATGGGCAGGGACACAACGAGCAGTACTTC.

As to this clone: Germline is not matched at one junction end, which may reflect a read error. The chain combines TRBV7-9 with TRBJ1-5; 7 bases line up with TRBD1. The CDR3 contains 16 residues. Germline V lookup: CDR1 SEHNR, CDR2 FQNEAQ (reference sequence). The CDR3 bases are TGTTCCAGCAGCTTAGGACGACAGGGACCGGGGCAGCCCCAGCATTTT. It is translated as CSSSLGRQGPGQPQHF.

In DNA form, the CDR3 reads TGTGCCAGCAGCTTTCCGGGACAGGGTCTCGCTGAAGCTTTCTTT. This gives the protein CASSFPGQGLAEAFF. The chain joins TRBV27 to TRBJ1-1, with TRBD1 identical over 9 bases. CDR1 and CDR2 (germline): MNHEY, SMNVEV (reference sequence). V shed 6 bases, J shed 6 bases, and the junction held 11 bases outside the gene matches. There are 15 residues in the CDR3.

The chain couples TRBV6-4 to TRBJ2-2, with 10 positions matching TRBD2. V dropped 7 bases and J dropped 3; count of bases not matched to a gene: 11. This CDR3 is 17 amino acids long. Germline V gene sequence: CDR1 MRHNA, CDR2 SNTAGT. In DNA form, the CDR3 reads TGTGCCAGCACCGAGAGGGGCGGGACTAGCGACACCGGGGAGCTGTTTTTT. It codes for CASTERGGTSDTGELFF.

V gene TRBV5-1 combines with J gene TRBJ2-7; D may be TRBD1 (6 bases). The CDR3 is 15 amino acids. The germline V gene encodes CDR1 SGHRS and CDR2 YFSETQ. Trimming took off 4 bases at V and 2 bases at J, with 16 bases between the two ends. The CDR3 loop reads CASSRGQTRAYEQYF. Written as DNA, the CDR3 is TGCGCCAGCAGCCGTGGACAGACGAGGGCCTACGAGCAGTACTTC.

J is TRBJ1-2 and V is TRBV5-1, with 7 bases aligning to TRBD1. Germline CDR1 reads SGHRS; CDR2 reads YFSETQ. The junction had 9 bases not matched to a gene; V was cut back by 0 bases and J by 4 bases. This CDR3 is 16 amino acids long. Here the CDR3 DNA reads TGCGCCAGCAGCTTGGACGTCGGGACAGCCTCCTATGGCTACACCTTC. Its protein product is CASSLDVGTASYGYTF.

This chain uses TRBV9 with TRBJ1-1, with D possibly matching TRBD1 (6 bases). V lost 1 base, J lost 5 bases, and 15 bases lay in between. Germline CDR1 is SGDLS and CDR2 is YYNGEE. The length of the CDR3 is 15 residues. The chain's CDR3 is CASSVSAGEGTEAFF. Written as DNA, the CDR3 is TGTGCCAGCAGCGTATCGGCAGGGGAGGGGACTGAAGCTTTCTTT.

The CDR3 DNA follows: TGTGCCAGCAGTTTATCGTTTCGGGACAGGCACTATGGCTACACCTTC. Amino acids: CASSLSFRDRHYGYTF. The chain uses TRBV27 and TRBJ1-2, with 8 bases lining up with TRBD1. V shed 0 bases, J shed 3 bases, and the junction held 6 bases outside the gene matches. The CDR3 contains 16 residues. From germline, CDR1 is MNHEY and CDR2 SMNVEV (reference sequence).